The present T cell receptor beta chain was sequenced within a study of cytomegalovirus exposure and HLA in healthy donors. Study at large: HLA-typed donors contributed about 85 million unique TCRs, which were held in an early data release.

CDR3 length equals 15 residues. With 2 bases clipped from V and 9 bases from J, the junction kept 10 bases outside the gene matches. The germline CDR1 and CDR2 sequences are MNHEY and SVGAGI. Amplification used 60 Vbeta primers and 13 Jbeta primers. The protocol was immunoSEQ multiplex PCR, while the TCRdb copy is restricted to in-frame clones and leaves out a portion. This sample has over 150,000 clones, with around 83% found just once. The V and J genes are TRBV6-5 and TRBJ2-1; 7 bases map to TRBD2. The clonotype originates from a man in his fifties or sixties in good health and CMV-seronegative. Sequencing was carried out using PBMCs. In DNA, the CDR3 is TGTGCCAGCAGTTACACCACTAGCGCGAGGGGTGAGCAGTTCTTC. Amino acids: CASSYTTSARGEQFF.